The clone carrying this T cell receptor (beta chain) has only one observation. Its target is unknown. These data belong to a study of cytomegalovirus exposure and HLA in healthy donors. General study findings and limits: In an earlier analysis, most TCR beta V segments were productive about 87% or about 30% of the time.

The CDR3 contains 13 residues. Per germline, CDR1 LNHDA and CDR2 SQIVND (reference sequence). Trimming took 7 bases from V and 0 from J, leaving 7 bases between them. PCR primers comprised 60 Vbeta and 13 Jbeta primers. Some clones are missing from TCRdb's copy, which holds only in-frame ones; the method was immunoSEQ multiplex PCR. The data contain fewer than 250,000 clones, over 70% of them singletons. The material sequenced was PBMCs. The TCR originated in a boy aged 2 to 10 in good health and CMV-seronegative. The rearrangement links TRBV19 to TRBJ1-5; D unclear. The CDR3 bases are TGTGCCAGTATCCCGGGTAGCAATCAGCCCCAGCATTTT. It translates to CASIPGSNQPQHF. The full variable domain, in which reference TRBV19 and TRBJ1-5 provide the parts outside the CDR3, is DGGITQSPKYLFRKEGQNVTLSCEQNLNHDAMYWYRQDPGQGLRLIYYSQIVNDFQKGDIAEGYSVSREKKESFPLTVTSAQKNPTAFYLCASIPGSNQPQHFGDGTRLSIL.